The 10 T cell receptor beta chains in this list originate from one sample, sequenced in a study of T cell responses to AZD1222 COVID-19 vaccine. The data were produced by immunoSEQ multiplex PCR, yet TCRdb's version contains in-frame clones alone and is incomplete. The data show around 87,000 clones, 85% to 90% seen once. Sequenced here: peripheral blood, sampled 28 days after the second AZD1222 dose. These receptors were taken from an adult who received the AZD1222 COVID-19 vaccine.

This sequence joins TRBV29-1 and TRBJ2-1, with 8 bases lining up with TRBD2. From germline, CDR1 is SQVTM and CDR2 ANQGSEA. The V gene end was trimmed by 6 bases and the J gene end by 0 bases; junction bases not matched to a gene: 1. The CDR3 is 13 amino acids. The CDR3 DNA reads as TGCAGCGTCGGACTAGCCTCCTACAATGAGCAGTTCTTC. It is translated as CSVGLASYNEQFF.

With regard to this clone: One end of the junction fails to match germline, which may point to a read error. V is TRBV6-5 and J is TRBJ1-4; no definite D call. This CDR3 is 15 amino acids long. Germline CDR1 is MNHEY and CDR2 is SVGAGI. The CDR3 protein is CASSYPTAAKEKLFF. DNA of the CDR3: TGTGCCAGCAGTTACCCCACTGCGGCTAAGGAAAAACTGTTTTTT.

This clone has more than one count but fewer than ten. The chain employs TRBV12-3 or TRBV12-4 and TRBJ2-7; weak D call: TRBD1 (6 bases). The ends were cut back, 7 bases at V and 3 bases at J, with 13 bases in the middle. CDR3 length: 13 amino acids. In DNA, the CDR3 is TGTGCCAGCATGTTAGGACAGCTCTACGAGCAGTACTTC. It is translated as CASMLGQLYEQYF.

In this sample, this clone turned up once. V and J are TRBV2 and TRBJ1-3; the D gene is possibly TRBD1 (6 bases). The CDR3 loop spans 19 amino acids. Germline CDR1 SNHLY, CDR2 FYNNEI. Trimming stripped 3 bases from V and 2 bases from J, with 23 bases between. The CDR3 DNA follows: TGTGCCAGCAGTGATTGGGGGGCCCCAGGTCGGGGCGCTGGAAACACCATATATTTT. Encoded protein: CASSDWGAPGRGAGNTIYF.

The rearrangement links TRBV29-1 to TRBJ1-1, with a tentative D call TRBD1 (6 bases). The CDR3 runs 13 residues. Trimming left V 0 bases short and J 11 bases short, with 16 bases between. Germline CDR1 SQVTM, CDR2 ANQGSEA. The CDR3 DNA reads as TGCAGCGTTGAAGAAAGCAGGGGTTTCAGGGCTTTCTTT. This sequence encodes CSVEESRGFRAFF.

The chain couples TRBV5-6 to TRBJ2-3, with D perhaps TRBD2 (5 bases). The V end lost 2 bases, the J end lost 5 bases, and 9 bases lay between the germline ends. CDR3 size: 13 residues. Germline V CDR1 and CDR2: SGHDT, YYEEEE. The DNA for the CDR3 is TGTGCCAGCAGCTTTATGGGAGAAGATACGCAGTATTTT. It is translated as CASSFMGEDTQYF.

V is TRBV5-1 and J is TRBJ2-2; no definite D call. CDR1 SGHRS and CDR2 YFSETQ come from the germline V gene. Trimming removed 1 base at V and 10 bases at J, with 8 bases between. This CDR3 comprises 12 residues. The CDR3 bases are TGCGCCAGCAGCTTGTATCGCGAGGAGCTGTTTTTT. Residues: CASSLYREELFF.

In DNA form, the CDR3 reads TGTGCCACCAGTGACCCGTACACTGAAGCTTTCTTT. This encodes CATSDPYTEAFF. The V call is TRBV24-1, the J call TRBJ1-1; D is unclear. Germline loops: CDR1 KGHDR, CDR2 SFDVKD. The CDR3 is 12 amino acids. V shed 4 bases and J shed 3 bases, with 5 bases lying between them.

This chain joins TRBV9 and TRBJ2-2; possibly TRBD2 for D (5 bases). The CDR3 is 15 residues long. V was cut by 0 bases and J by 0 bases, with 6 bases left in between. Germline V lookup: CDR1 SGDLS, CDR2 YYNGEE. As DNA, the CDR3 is TGTGCCAGCAGCGTAGCGGGAACGAACACCGGGGAGCTGTTTTTT. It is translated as CASSVAGTNTGELFF.

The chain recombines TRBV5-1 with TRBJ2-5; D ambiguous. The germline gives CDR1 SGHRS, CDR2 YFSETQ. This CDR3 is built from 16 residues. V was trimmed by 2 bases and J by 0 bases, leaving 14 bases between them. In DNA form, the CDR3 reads TGCGCCAGCAGCTTAGACTGGTTTGGGGACCAAGAGACCCAGTACTTC. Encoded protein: CASSLDWFGDQETQYF. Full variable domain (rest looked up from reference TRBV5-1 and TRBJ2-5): KAGVTQTPRYLIKTRGQQVTLSCSPISGHRSVSWYQQTPGQGLQFLFEYFSETQRNKGNFPGRFSGRQFSNSRSEMNVSTLELGDSALYLCASSLDWFGDQETQYFGPGTRLLVL.